This T cell receptor (beta chain) was captured in a study of blood T cell repertoires in COVID-19. TCRdb's copy holds only in-frame clones and misses some; the assay was immunoSEQ multiplex PCR. The sample includes approximately 380,000 clones, approximately 90% of them seen just once. The CDR3 consists of 14 residues. CDR1 and CDR2 from the germline V gene are SNHLY and FYNNEI. Trimming removed 7 bases at V and 4 bases at J, with 16 bases between. The sample taken for sequencing was PBMCs or T cells enriched from blood (not recorded which). This receptor was identified in a woman younger than 35 who had recovered from COVID-19. This sequence joins TRBV2 and TRBJ1-2; no reliable D call. The CDR3 sequence: CASKTPEGLYGYTF. The CDR3 DNA reads TGTGCCAGCAAAACTCCTGAGGGTCTCTATGGCTACACCTTC. The variable domain in full, with the rest retrieved from reference TRBV2 and TRBJ1-2, is EPEVTQTPSHQVTQMGQEVILRCVPISNHLYFYWYRQILGQKVEFLVSFYNNEISEKSEIFDDQFSVERPDGSNFTLKIRSTKLEDSAMYFCASKTPEGLYGYTFGSGTRLTVV.